These 21 T cell receptor beta chains were all obtained from the same sample, sequenced in a study of T cells in Graves' hyperthyroidism and ophthalmopathy. Amplified regions were TCR beta CDR3 sequences from RNA transcripts. Primed by the HTBI set, a first-round RT-PCR was run on the TCR CDR3. TCRdb re-called the multiplex PCR reads through MiXCR, storing one row per CDR3 protein. Altogether hundreds of thousands of distinct CDR3 sequences are present, approximately 15% being singletons, with the ten largest covering approximately 60%. The sequenced sample consisted of blood. These receptors originate from a woman aged 55-70 years with Graves' ophthalmopathy.

The chain employs TRBV18 and TRBJ1-2; D is ambiguous. The CDR3 has 14 residues. The V end lost 3 bases, the J end lost 4 bases, and 12 bases lay between the germline ends. CDR1 KGHSH and CDR2 LQKENI come from the germline V gene. In DNA form, the CDR3 reads TGTGCCAGCTCACCCCCACAGTCCCCCTATGGCTACACCTTC. Protein product: CASSPPQSPYGYTF. The full variable domain, its missing parts supplied by reference TRBV18 and TRBJ1-2, is NAGVMQNPRHLVRRRGQEARLRCSPMKGHSHVYWYRQLPEEGLKFMVYLQKENIIDESGMPKERFSAEFPKEGPSILRIQQVVRGDSAAYFCASSPPQSPYGYTFGSGTRLTVV.

This clonotype has a handful of counts. This chain connects TRBV5-6 to TRBJ2-5; D gene uncertain. The CDR3 runs to 13 residues. Germline CDR1 SGHDT, CDR2 YYEEEE. V was clipped by 4 bases and J by 2 bases, with 9 bases between them. The CDR3 spells CASSVGKQETQYF. The CDR3 DNA reads TGTGCCAGCAGCGTGGGGAAGCAAGAGACCCAGTACTTC.

The chain carries TRBV20-1 and TRBJ2-3; 12 bases agree with TRBD1. The CDR3 totals 15 residues. Trimming at V came to 7 bases and at J to 1 base, leaving 6 bases not matched to a gene. The germline V gene has CDR1 DFQATT and CDR2 SNEGSKA (reference sequence). This CDR3 is CSGQGQGAGTDTQYF. The CDR3 DNA follows: TGCAGTGGACAGGGACAGGGGGCGGGCACAGATACGCAGTATTTT.

This clonotype was recorded at least ten times. The CDR3 DNA reads as TGTGCCAGCAGTCCGGACAGGGCCAGCTCCTACGAGCAGTACTTC. This sequence encodes CASSPDRASSYEQYF. The V call is TRBV28, the J call TRBJ2-7, with TRBD1 identical over 8 bases. The CDR3 is 15 residues long. Trimming removed 5 bases from V and 0 bases from J; junction bases left unmatched: 6. The germline CDR1 and CDR2 sequences are MDHEN and SYDVKM. Full variable domain (remainder filled in from reference TRBV28 and TRBJ2-7): DVKVTQSSRYLVKRTGEKVFLECVQDMDHENMFWYRQDPGLGLRLIYFSYDVKMKEKGDIPEGYSVSREKKERFSLILESASTNQTSMYLCASSPDRASSYEQYFGPGTRLTVT.

This clonotype was seen ten or more times. The V gene is TRBV7-2, the J gene TRBJ2-1; D not certain. Looked up from germline, CDR1 is SGHTA and CDR2 is FQGNSA. The V and J ends lost 7 bases and 4 bases respectively, with 11 bases between them. This CDR3 is 13 amino acids long. CDR3 DNA: TGTGCCAGCAAGAGTTGGCAGTACAATGAGCAGTTCTTC. It specifies CASKSWQYNEQFF.

This clonotype has at least ten counts. The V gene is TRBV15, the J gene TRBJ2-3; TRBD2 matches at 12 bases. Germline assignment: CDR1 LNHNV and CDR2 YYDKDF (reference sequence). The V gene end was trimmed by 0 bases and the J gene end by 1 base; junction bases not matched to a gene: 14. The CDR3 is 21 amino acids. CDR3 sequence reads: CATSRDLIKWTSGIGTDTQYF. The DNA of the CDR3 is TGTGCCACCAGCAGAGATCTCATAAAATGGACTAGCGGGATAGGCACAGATACGCAGTATTTT.

The chain recombines TRBV6-1 with TRBJ1-5; D is unclear. Germline loops: CDR1 MNHNS, CDR2 SASEGT. The CDR3 contains 16 residues. Deletions cut 6 bases from V and 3 bases from J, with 18 bases between. The CDR3 here is CASRRVPEGFNQPQHF. The CDR3, as DNA: TGTGCCAGCAGGAGAGTCCCAGAGGGTTTCAATCAGCCCCAGCATTTT.

This clonotype was seen at least ten times. The chain joins TRBV7-9 to TRBJ1-1; a weak D match, TRBD1 (5 bases). Trimming took off 7 bases at V and 0 bases at J, with 12 bases between the two ends. The length of the CDR3 is 14 residues. Germline lookup yields CDR1 SEHNR and CDR2 FQNEAQ (reference sequence). In DNA form, the CDR3 reads TGTGCCAGCACCCTCCGGGGACTGAACACTGAAGCTTTCTTT. Protein product: CASTLRGLNTEAFF.

This clonotype showed up just a few times. The chain has TRBV10-3 and TRBJ2-3; TRBD1 matches at 7 bases. The length of the CDR3 is 14 residues. V gave up 11 bases and J gave up 4 bases; unmatched junction bases: 12. Germline V gene lookup returns CDR1 ENHRY and CDR2 SYGVKD. In DNA form, the CDR3 reads TGTGCCTTACGTCCGGGTACAGGGGCAGATACGCAGTATTTT. Protein sequence: CALRPGTGADTQYF.

This chain joins TRBV7-9 and TRBJ2-3; 9 bases fit TRBD2. This CDR3 is 16 amino acids long. Germline CDR1 reads SEHNR; CDR2 reads FQNEAQ (reference sequence). V lost 2 bases and J lost 2; bases outside the gene matches: 5. The CDR3 spells CASSLNLAGPTDTQYF. In DNA, the CDR3 is TGTGCCAGCAGCTTAAACCTAGCGGGGCCCACAGATACGCAGTATTTT.

The V and J genes are TRBV20-1 and TRBJ1-6; D ambiguous. Trimming pared 0 bases from V and 7 bases from J, leaving 7 bases between. Germline V gives CDR1 DFQATT, CDR2 SNEGSKA (reference sequence). The CDR3 is 13 amino acids. CDR3 in amino acids: CSAREGSNSPLHF. The CDR3 region has the DNA TGCAGTGCTAGAGAAGGTTCGAATTCACCCCTCCACTTT.

The chain employs TRBV28 and TRBJ2-5, with D possibly being TRBD2 (6 bases). This CDR3 is built from 16 residues. The V and J ends lost 2 bases and 5 bases respectively, with 18 bases between them. The germline V gene encodes CDR1 MDHEN and CDR2 SYDVKM. The CDR3 region has the DNA TGTGCCAGCAGTTTACAGGGTAGGGGTCGGGAGGAGACCCAGTACTTC. Translation: CASSLQGRGREETQYF.

This clonotype occurred many times. The chain joins TRBV12-3 or TRBV12-4 to TRBJ1-1; D is undetermined. This CDR3 spans 11 amino acids. V shed 6 bases and J shed 6 bases, with 8 bases lying between them. The DNA for the CDR3 is TGTGCCAGCAGCGGGGTCTCTGAAGCTTTCTTT. Residues: CASSGVSEAFF.

This clonotype has a count of ten or more. This chain links TRBV5-1 with TRBJ2-7, with D unclear. CDR1 SGHRS and CDR2 YFSETQ come from the germline V gene. The CDR3 consists of 15 residues. V gave up 6 bases and J gave up 3 bases, with 19 bases separating them. This CDR3 reads CASKGGQATRYEQYF. CDR3 coding DNA: TGCGCCAGCAAGGGCGGCCAGGCTACCCGCTACGAGCAGTACTTC.

This clonotype has at least ten counts. The V call is TRBV20-1, the J call TRBJ2-1; TRBD2 aligns across 12 bases. CDR3 length equals 15 residues. Trimming took 6 bases from V and 0 from J; bases not matched to a gene: 3. The germline gives CDR1 DFQATT, CDR2 SNEGSKA (reference sequence). The CDR3 sequence is CSAATSGSSYNEQFF. The CDR3 DNA sequence: TGCAGTGCGGCGACTAGCGGGAGCTCCTACAATGAGCAGTTCTTC.

This clonotype was seen at least ten times. The chain combines TRBV27 with TRBJ2-1, with D perhaps TRBD1 or TRBD2 (6 bases each). Germline assignment: CDR1 MNHEY and CDR2 SMNVEV (reference sequence). V was clipped by 5 bases and J by 8 bases, with 31 bases between them. The CDR3 runs 19 residues. CDR3: CASSPRYGGTFRPKYEQFF. CDR3 nucleotide sequence: TGTGCCAGCAGTCCCAGATACGGAGGGACATTCAGGCCGAAATATGAGCAGTTCTTC.

This clonotype was seen ten or more times. The chain employs TRBV30 and TRBJ2-3, with D possibly matching TRBD1 (6 bases). In germline, CDR1 is GTSNPN, CDR2 SVGIG (reference sequence). The ends were cut back, 4 bases at V and 4 bases at J, with 15 bases in the middle. The CDR3 contains 14 residues. In DNA form, the CDR3 reads TGTGCCTGGACAGGGGTGTGGTCCGCAGATACGCAGTATTTT. Translation: CAWTGVWSADTQYF.

Remarks on this clonotype: A much larger clone lies one base from this, so it may be a read error. The chain recombines TRBV24-1 with TRBJ2-7, with D perhaps TRBD2 (7 bases). CDR1 and CDR2 from the germline V gene are KGHDR and SFDVKD. The CDR3 has 16 amino acids. With 4 bases removed from V and 9 bases from J, the gap between germline ends came to 24 bases. CDR3: CATSDSLDSWGGGQYF. CDR3 DNA sequence: TGTGCCACCAGTGACTCTTTGGACAGTTGGGGGGGCGGGCAGTACTTC.

Details on this clonotype: A much larger clone lies one base from this, so it may be a read error. This chain uses TRBV27 with TRBJ2-1, with 13 positions matching TRBD2. The CDR3 runs 18 residues. The germline CDR1 and CDR2 sequences are MNHEY and SMNVEV (reference sequence). Trimming removed 3 bases from V and 6 bases from J; junction bases left unmatched: 11. CDR3 coding DNA: TGTGCCAGCAGTTTCAGGACTAGCGGGAGTAGTTTTCGCAATGAGCAGTTCTTC. This encodes CASSFRTSGSSFRNEQFF.

The V call is TRBV7-9, the J call TRBJ1-2; D not certain. V shed 4 bases and J shed 8 bases, with 17 bases lying between them. The CDR3 has 14 residues. Germline V gene lookup returns CDR1 SEHNR and CDR2 FQNEAQ (reference sequence). The CDR3 region is CASSYDLTSGGYTF. The CDR3 DNA reads TGTGCCAGCAGCTACGATCTCACTTCGGGGGGCTACACCTTC.

This clonotype has more than one count but fewer than ten. The rearrangement uses TRBV18 and TRBJ2-3, with TRBD2 matching over 11 bases. This CDR3 is 17 amino acids long. J lost 1 base, V lost 6 bases, and 9 bases had no gene match. CDR1 and CDR2 from the germline V gene are KGHSH and LQKENI. DNA for the CDR3: TGTGCCAGCTCTCCTCCTAGCGGGAGGCCAGGCACAGATACGCAGTATTTT. This codes for CASSPPSGRPGTDTQYF.